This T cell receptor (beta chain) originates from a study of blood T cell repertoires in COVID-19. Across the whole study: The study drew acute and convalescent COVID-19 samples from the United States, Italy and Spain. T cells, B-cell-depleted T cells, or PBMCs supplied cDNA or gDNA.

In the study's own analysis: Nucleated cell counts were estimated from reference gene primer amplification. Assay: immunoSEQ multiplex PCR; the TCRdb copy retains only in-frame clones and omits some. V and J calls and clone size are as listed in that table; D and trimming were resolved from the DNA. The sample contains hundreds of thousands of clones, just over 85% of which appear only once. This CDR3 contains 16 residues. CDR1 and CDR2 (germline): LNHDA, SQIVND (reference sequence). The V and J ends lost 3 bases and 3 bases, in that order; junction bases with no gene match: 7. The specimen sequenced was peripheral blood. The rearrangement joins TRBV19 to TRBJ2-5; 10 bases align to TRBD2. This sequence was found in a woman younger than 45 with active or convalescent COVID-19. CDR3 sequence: CASSMFLAGDKETQYF. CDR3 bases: TGTGCCAGTAGTATGTTTCTAGCGGGGGACAAAGAGACCCAGTACTTC.